This T cell receptor beta chain was captured by sequencing in a study of blood T cell repertoires in COVID-19 (dated by TCRdb to the early 2020s). Concerning the study at large: Collaborator samples came from the United States, Italy and Spain and covered acute and convalescent phases of COVID-19. The prospective study material was composed of cDNA or gDNA derived from T cells, B-cell-depleted T cells, or PBMCs. The dataset comprised deeply sampled blood TCRbeta repertoires from subjects exposed to, actively infected with, or recovered from COVID-19. The repertoires were released in a freely available public database intended as a resource for research on the immune response to SARS-CoV-2. Samples were obtained from the ongoing ImmuneRACE study (first 160 participants) and from 1,254 subjects provided by 6 global collaborators. The sample metadata nearly always contained a de-identified subject ID, COVID-19 status, age in years and sex. HLA class I and class II types, where available, came from metadata supplied by the sample provider rather than from assay-based typing. Study-wide conclusions, independent of this receptor: Clinical and demographic metadata were provided uncurated, with the amount varying by source and participant.

Regarding this clone: This receptor's antigen is unknown. Per-base qualities were not stored, and no clone one base away is much larger.

TCRbeta CDR3 regions were amplified from genomic DNA using the immunoSEQ Assay, a bias-controlled multiplex PCR. As for how the authors treated the data: The number of nucleated cells in each sample was estimated by amplification of reference gene primers within the assay. Sequence reads were collapsed and filtered to measure the absolute abundance of every unique TCRbeta CDR3 rearrangement. For each sample, productive Simpson clonality was calculated as the square root of Simpson's diversity index across productive rearrangements. Imported from immuneACCESS, the table was reduced by TCRdb to in-frame sequences with V and J called. These copies leave out some clones; in studies compared against another copy, an unresolved V gene accounts for under half, and the cause of the remainder is not known. V and J calls and clone size are as listed in that table; D and trimming were resolved from the DNA. Within this sample are some 250,000 clones, with 82% of them counted one time only. The top ten constitute roughly 3.2% of the sample.

Each collaborating institution followed its own protocols to collect whole blood in K2EDTA tubes. For TCRbeta analysis, collaborators shipped samples as frozen whole blood, isolated PBMCs, or DNA extracted from either of those sample types. CDR1 MNHNY and CDR2 SVGAGI are derived from the germline V gene (reference sequence). V drops 0 bases and J drops 4 bases, leaving 9 bases in between. From the cysteine up to the phenylalanine, the CDR3 has a length of 14 residues. Only the CDR3 DNA is retained, 42 bases long and in frame from the first base. The sequenced sample consisted of peripheral blood. The sequence derives from a woman under 30 with acute or convalescent COVID-19. The rearranged segments are TRBV6-6 and TRBJ1-2, and perhaps TRBD1 as D gene, on 6 matching bases. The nucleotides are TGTGCCAGCAGTTACTCTGTCAGGGGCTATGGCTACACCTTC. This yields the protein CASSYSVRGYGYTF.